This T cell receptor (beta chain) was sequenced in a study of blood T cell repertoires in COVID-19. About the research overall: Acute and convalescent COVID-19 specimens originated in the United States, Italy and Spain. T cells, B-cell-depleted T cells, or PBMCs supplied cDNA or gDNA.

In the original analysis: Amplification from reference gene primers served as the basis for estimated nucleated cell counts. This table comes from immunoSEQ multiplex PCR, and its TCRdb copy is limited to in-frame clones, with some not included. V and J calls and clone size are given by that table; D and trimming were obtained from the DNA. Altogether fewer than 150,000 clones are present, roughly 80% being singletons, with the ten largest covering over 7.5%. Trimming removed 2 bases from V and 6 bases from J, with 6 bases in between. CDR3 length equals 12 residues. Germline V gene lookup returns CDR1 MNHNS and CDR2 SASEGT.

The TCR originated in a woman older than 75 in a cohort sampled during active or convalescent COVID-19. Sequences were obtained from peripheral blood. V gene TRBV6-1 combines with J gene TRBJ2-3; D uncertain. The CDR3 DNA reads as TGTGCCAGCAGTGAAAATCGGGATACGCAGTATTTT. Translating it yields CASSENRDTQYF.